This is a list of T cell receptor beta chains from one sample in a study of cytomegalovirus exposure and HLA in healthy donors. The repertoire was sequenced with immunoSEQ multiplex PCR; TCRdb's copy has only in-frame clones and lacks some. The data contain about 140,000 clones, around 73% of them seen just once; the ten biggest clones take up about 1.2%. Sequences were obtained from PBMCs. These receptors came from a woman aged 40 to 50 in good health and CMV-seronegative. CDR3s include the opening cysteine and the closing phenylalanine or tryptophan. D genes are given only for firm matches. The size field is filled for only some rows; it gives once, few, many or a size class.

j_gene | d_gene | abundance | v_gene | CDR3nt | CDR3aa
TRBJ1-6 | TRBD1 | . | TRBV27 | TGTGCCAGCAGTTCCCGGGACAGTTATAATTCACCCCTCCACTTT | CASSSRDSYNSPLHF
TRBJ1-2 | . | . | TRBV6-1 | TGTGCCAGCTCCCGAAGGGGGGGGACGGACTATGGCTACACCTTC | CASSRRGGTDYGYTF
TRBJ2-1 | . | . | TRBV20-1 | TGCAGTGCCGAAGGAGACAATGAGCAGTTCTTC | CSAEGDNEQFF
TRBJ1-2 | . | . | TRBV12-5 | TGTGCTAGTGGCCTGAGTGACAGAAACTATGGCTACACCTTC | CASGLSDRNYGYTF
TRBJ2-2 | . | few | TRBV4-3 | TGCGCCAGCAGCCCGGGACACCTAGCGAACACCGGGGAGCTGTTTTTT | CASSPGHLANTGELFF
TRBJ1-6 | . | once | TRBV4-2 | TGTGCCAGCAGCCCGGACATCTATAATTCACCCCTCCACTTT | CASSPDIYNSPLHF
TRBJ2-1 | . | . | TRBV4-1 | TGCGCCAGCAGCCAAGAAGGCAGGGACTACAATGAGCAGTTCTTC | CASSQEGRDYNEQFF
TRBJ1-1 | TRBD1 | . | TRBV11-2 | TGTGCCAGCAGGTCGACAGGGTCGGATACTGAAGCTTTCTTT | CASRSTGSDTEAFF
TRBJ1-4 | TRBD1 | . | TRBV6-5 | TGTGCCAGCAGTTACTCGGGACAGGGTAATGAAAAACTGTTTTTT | CASSYSGQGNEKLFF
TRBJ2-2 | . | few | TRBV9 | TGTGCCAGCATGGGGGGGCCTAGCACCGGGGAGCTGTTTTTT | CASMGGPSTGELFF
TRBJ1-1 | TRBD1 | . | TRBV19 | TGTGCCAGCAGAAGGACAGGGATCACTGAAGCTTTCTTT | CASRRTGITEAFF
TRBJ1-2 | . | once | TRBV25-1 | TGTGCCAGCAGTGAAGGCAGGGCCTATGGCTACACCTTC | CASSEGRAYGYTF
TRBJ1-3 | TRBD1 | . | TRBV18 | TGTGCCAGCTCCTTTGGGACAGCCAGCTCTGGAAACACCATATATTTT | CASSFGTASSGNTIYF
TRBJ1-1 | . | . | TRBV5-6 | TGTGCCAGCAGCTTGCGCGTCGAGGGAGGGACTGAAGCTTTCTTT | CASSLRVEGGTEAFF
TRBJ1-1 | TRBD1 | . | TRBV11-1 | TGTGCCAGCAGCTTACAGGGGGTGGGGGACACTGAAGCTTTCTTT | CASSLQGVGDTEAFF
TRBJ2-7 | TRBD1 | . | TRBV27 | TGTGCCAGCAGTAGCCTAGGGACAGCGTACGAGCAGTACTTC | CASSSLGTAYEQYF
TRBJ1-2 | TRBD1 | . | TRBV4-2 | TGTGCCAGCAGCCAAGATACAGGGGGCGACTATGGCTACACCTTC | CASSQDTGGDYGYTF
TRBJ2-7 | TRBD1 | . | TRBV4-1 | TGCGCCAGCAGCCTTCCGGGACAGGCCCACGAGCAGTACTTC | CASSLPGQAHEQYF
TRBJ2-3 | TRBD2 | . | TRBV9 | TGTGCCAGCAGTCTTAGCGGGGGAATAACAGATACGCAGTATTTT | CASSLSGGITDTQYF
TRBJ2-6 | . | . | TRBV5-1 | TGCGCCAGCAGCTTGACGGAGGTAACTGGGGCCAACGTCCTGACTTTC | CASSLTEVTGANVLTF
TRBJ1-4 | . | . | TRBV6-1 | TGTGCCAGCAGTGACGTGGGGAGGTATGCAACTAATGAAAAACTGTTTTTT | CASSDVGRYATNEKLFF
TRBJ1-2 | . | once | TRBV18 | TGTGCCAGCTCACCCTCAGATGGTGGTCATGGCTACACCTTC | CASSPSDGGHGYTF
TRBJ1-2 | TRBD1 | . | TRBV6-1 | TGTGCCATCAGTGGAGGGGGCGATGGCTACACCTTC | CAISGGGDGYTF
TRBJ2-5 | TRBD2 | . | TRBV5-1 | TGCGCCAGCAGCTTTGGGGCTAGCGGGCAAGAGACCCAGTACTTC | CASSFGASGQETQYF
TRBJ2-1 | . | . | TRBV6-1 | TGTGCCAGCAGTACACAGGGTTTTGCCTATGAGCAGTTCTTC | CASSTQGFAYEQFF
TRBJ1-2 | . | . | TRBV4-1 | TGCGCCAGCAGCCAAGAGAGGGAGGTGGTATCTAACTATGGCTACACCTTC | CASSQEREVVSNYGYTF
TRBJ1-5 | . | . | TRBV12-5 | TGTGCTAGTGAATTGGGGGGGGCACGGCCCCAGCATTTT | CASELGGARPQHF
TRBJ1-3 | . | few | TRBV5-6 | TGTGCCAGCAGCTTCAGGGGCCGAAGCTCTGGAAACACCATATATTTT | CASSFRGRSSGNTIYF
TRBJ1-5 | . | few | TRBV6-5 | TGTGCCAGCAGTTCCTTTGGCAATCAGCCCCAGCATTTT | CASSSFGNQPQHF
TRBJ1-1 | . | few | TRBV6-5 | TGTGCCAGCAGTTACTCCCTGGTTGAGAGGATCGCTGAAGCTTTCTTT | CASSYSLVERIAEAFF
TRBJ1-2 | TRBD1 | . | TRBV5-6 | TGTGCCAGCAGCCTGTCGACAGGGAACTATGGCTACACCTTC | CASSLSTGNYGYTF
TRBJ2-3 | . | once | TRBV5-6 | TGCGCCAGCAGCTTCTCAGGGGCCGGCACAGATACGCAGTATTTT | CASSFSGAGTDTQYF
TRBJ2-5 | TRBD2 | . | TRBV7-2 | TGTGCCAGCAGCTTTCGGGGGGGCCAAGAGACCCAGTACTTC | CASSFRGGQETQYF
TRBJ2-3 | . | once | TRBV9 | TGTGCCAGCAGCGTAGGCCCAGCGGACACAGATACGCAGTATTTT | CASSVGPADTDTQYF
TRBJ2-1 | . | . | TRBV4-2 | TGTGCCAGCAGCCAAGAGGCTAGCGTGAACGGGGACCAGTTCTTC | CASSQEASVNGDQFF
TRBJ1-6 | TRBD1 | . | TRBV4-3 | TGCGCCAGCAGCCAAGCGTTTGGACAGGGACGTAATTCACCCCTCCACTTT | CASSQAFGQGRNSPLHF
TRBJ2-5 | TRBD2 | . | TRBV5-1 | TGCGCCAGCAGCTTTGGGGGGGACCGACAAGAGACCCAGTACTTC | CASSFGGDRQETQYF
TRBJ2-3 | . | once | TRBV5-4 | TGTGCCAGCAGCTCAGAGACAGTCGACTTGAATACGCAGTATTTT | CASSSETVDLNTQYF
TRBJ2-3 | TRBD2 | . | TRBV10-3 | TGTGCCATCAGTGGCGACGGATCCGGAGGACTAGCGGGGGGGAAGGCTAGCACAGATACGCAGTATTTT | CAISGDGSGGLAGGKASTDTQYF
TRBJ1-2 | TRBD1 | . | TRBV4-1 | TGCGCCAGCAGCCAAGTCGGACAGGGCCCCGATGGCTACACCTTC | CASSQVGQGPDGYTF
TRBJ1-1 | TRBD1 | few | TRBV5-1 | TGCGCCAGCAGCTTGGGACAGGGGGCTGATGAAGCTTTCTTT | CASSLGQGADEAFF
TRBJ1-2 | . | . | TRBV11-2 | TGTGCCAGCAGCCAATCCATACAGGGAAATGGCTACACCTTC | CASSQSIQGNGYTF
TRBJ1-2 | . | . | TRBV6-5 | TGTGCCAGCAGTTACTCGATAGGGACTGGGGGGGGCTACACCTTC | CASSYSIGTGGGYTF
TRBJ1-1 | . | . | TRBV5-1 | TGCGCCAGCAGCTTGACGACGGGAAACACTGAAGCTTTCTTT | CASSLTTGNTEAFF
TRBJ1-1 | . | . | TRBV6-6 | TGTGCCACCTCAGAGGGAGCTACAAACACTGAAGCTTTCTTT | CATSEGATNTEAFF
TRBJ1-1 | TRBD1 | . | TRBV4-1 | TGCGCCAGCAGCCAATACGACAGGGGGGCGGGTGAAGCTTTCTTT | CASSQYDRGAGEAFF
TRBJ2-2 | TRBD1 | . | TRBV4-3 | TGCGCCAGCAGCCGAGTGCGACAGGGGTTGGCCGGGGAGCTGTTTTTT | CASSRVRQGLAGELFF
TRBJ1-1 | . | . | TRBV5-1 | TGCGCCAGCAGCTTGGAGGAGTTGGGCACTGAAGCTTTCTTT | CASSLEELGTEAFF
TRBJ2-5 | TRBD2 | . | TRBV7-6 | TGTGCCAGCAGCCCCGCCCTAGCGGGGGGACTAGAGACCCAGTACTTC | CASSPALAGGLETQYF
TRBJ1-1 | . | . | TRBV12-5 | TGTGCTAGTGGTTTACTGCTTGGGGGCCCAGTTGTAGGGTCTGAAGCTTTCTTT | CASGLLLGGPVVGSEAFF
TRBJ1-1 | . | . | TRBV28 | TGTGCCAGCCAGGGCAACACTGAAGCTTTCTTT | CASQGNTEAFF
TRBJ1-1 | . | . | TRBV9 | TGTGCCAGCAGCTCCGGGTCAAACATGAACACTGAAGCTTTCTTT | CASSSGSNMNTEAFF
TRBJ2-1 | . | . | TRBV10-3 | TGTGCCATCAGTGAGTCGGGCGGGGCAGAGTACAATGAGCAGTTCTTC | CAISESGGAEYNEQFF